Shown below are 3 T cell receptor beta chains from a single sample sequenced in a study of early T cells in non-severe SARS-CoV-2 infection (TCRdb year 2021). Libraries came from 5' RACE. TCRdb shows the sequencer as NextSeq 500. The raw public reads went through TCRdb reprocessing: fastp at Q25, MiXCR clone calling, in-frame beta chains kept. Each CDR3 protein gets just one entry, which takes the most common genes and DNA from the rows behind it. This sample is represented by over 45,000 distinct CDR3 sequences; less than 15% of them were singletons. Jointly, the top ten make up approximately 4% of the sample. The starting material was whole blood, obtained at baseline. The receptor set was obtained from an adult who was a healthcare worker with PCR-confirmed SARS-CoV-2 infection or an uninfected control (not recorded which).

This clonotype was counted between two and nine times. The J gene is TRBJ2-3, the V gene TRBV10-1, with TRBD2 matching over 9 bases. J gave up 6 bases and V 3 bases, and 7 bases lay outside the gene matches. The CDR3 loop spans 15 amino acids. CDR1 is WNHNN and CDR2 is SYGVQD in the germline V gene (reference sequence). Here the CDR3 DNA reads TGCGCCAGCAGTGACGGCGCGGGAGGGTCCGATACGCAGTATTTT. This gives the protein CASSDGAGGSDTQYF.

V is TRBV6-1 and J is TRBJ2-6, with 8 bases fitting TRBD1. V shed 7 bases, J shed 2 bases, and the junction held 1 base outside the gene matches. Germline V gives CDR1 MNHNS, CDR2 SASEGT. The CDR3 spans 14 residues. The CDR3 reads CASTGGAGANVLTF. The CDR3 DNA follows: TGTGCCAGCACAGGGGGCGCTGGGGCCAACGTCCTGACTTTC.

The gene calls are TRBV7-8 and TRBJ2-2, with unresolved D. CDR3 length: 15 amino acids. CDR1 is SGHVS and CDR2 is FQNEAQ in the germline V gene. V was shortened by 2 bases and J by 3 bases, with 10 bases between the two germline ends. CDR3 region: CASSLLVTHTGELFF. Written as DNA, the CDR3 is TGTGCCAGCAGCTTATTGGTGACCCACACCGGGGAGCTGTTTTTT.